The sequence of this T cell receptor beta chain was determined in a study of Tregs in tolerant kidney transplant recipients. Study observations and caveats: Biological reproducibility was not directly addressed, but technical replication error appeared minimal. Validation in larger populations is needed because few patients were studied.

TCRdb's copy holds only in-frame clones and misses some; the assay was immunoSEQ multiplex PCR. The sample has approximately 260,000 clones; 65% to 85% are singletons. Thawed PBMCs were FACS-sorted into unstimulated CD4+CD25+CD127- regulatory T cells, CD4+CD25- non-regulatory cells, CD4 and CD8 cells. Comment on this clone: As yet, its antigen is unknown.

The ends were cut back, 11 bases at V and 10 bases at J, with 15 bases in the middle. The germline CDR1 and CDR2 sequences are MRHNA and SNTAGT. This CDR3 contains 11 residues. The sample comprised CD4+ T cells from blood. This TCR was recovered from a human donor in good health. The rearrangement links TRBV6-4 to TRBJ2-1; TRBD2 is a possible D gene (7 bases). The CDR3 is CAVSGGREQFF. CDR3 nucleotide sequence: TGTGCCGTTTCGGGGGGCCGGGAGCAGTTCTTC.